Following are 24 T cell receptor beta chains from one sample sequenced in a study of cytomegalovirus exposure and HLA in healthy donors. Primers for the PCR totalled 60 Vbeta and 13 Jbeta. Data came from immunoSEQ multiplex PCR; TCRdb stores just in-frame clones and leaves some out. This table holds some 190,000 clones, around 80% found once. The source material was PBMCs. The receptors shown here come from a woman in her twenties or thirties in good health and CMV-seropositive.

The chain employs TRBV27 and TRBJ2-7; 8 bases match TRBD2. The CDR3 consists of 15 residues. J gave up 5 bases and V 4 bases, and 10 bases lay outside the gene matches. Germline-derived CDR1 and CDR2 are MNHEY and SMNVEV (reference sequence). The DNA of the CDR3 is TGTGCCAGCAGTTCGAGGACTAGCCGGTTCCACGAGCAGTACTTC. Amino acid sequence: CASSSRTSRFHEQYF.

The genes are TRBV27 and TRBJ2-1, with D maybe TRBD2 (5 bases). Germline-derived CDR1 and CDR2 are MNHEY and SMNVEV (reference sequence). V lost 2 bases, J lost 7 bases, and 21 bases lay in between. CDR3 length: 17 amino acids. CDR3 sequence (DNA): TGTGCCAGCAGTTTAGGAGGTCGTGTGGCGCTGAGGAATGAGCAGTTCTTC. Its protein is CASSLGGRVALRNEQFF.

This clone was seen once. The V call is TRBV5-1, the J call TRBJ2-2; 8 bases map to TRBD1. The J segment lost 0 bases and the V segment lost 5 bases, leaving 9 bases of the junction unmatched. Germline lookup yields CDR1 SGHRS and CDR2 YFSETQ. The CDR3 has 17 residues. The CDR3 nucleotides are TGCGCCAGCAGTAAACCAGGGGGCGGCCCGAACACCGGGGAGCTGTTTTTT. Translation: CASSKPGGGPNTGELFF.

This sequence joins TRBV28 and TRBJ1-6; 9 nucleotides align to TRBD1. V lost 4 bases to trimming and J lost 10 bases; unmatched junction nucleotides: 8. The CDR3 is 15 residues long. Germline V CDR1 and CDR2: MDHEN, SYDVKM. CDR3 sequence: CASSWAGTGKSPLHF. In DNA form, the CDR3 reads TGTGCCAGCAGTTGGGCCGGGACAGGGAAGTCACCCCTCCACTTT.

CDR3 sequence: CASKRVSSYNSPLHF. The CDR3, as DNA: TGCGCCAGCAAGAGGGTTAGCTCCTATAATTCACCCCTCCACTTT. This chain links TRBV5-1 with TRBJ1-6; no definite D call. V was clipped by 6 bases and J by 0 bases, with 10 bases between them. The CDR3 loop spans 15 amino acids. Germline CDR1 and CDR2: SGHRS and YFSETQ.

The chain employs TRBV9 and TRBJ2-2; TRBD2 is a possible D gene (5 bases). V dropped 0 bases and J dropped 0 bases, with 9 bases sitting between them. Germline CDR1 and CDR2: SGDLS and YYNGEE. The CDR3 has 16 amino acids. DNA of the CDR3: TGTGCCAGCAGCGTAGAGGTGAGGGCGAACACCGGGGAGCTGTTTTTT. It specifies CASSVEVRANTGELFF.

V and J are TRBV28 and TRBJ1-5; the D is unclear. The V end was cut by 3 bases, the J end by 0 bases, with 12 bases between. Germline CDR1 and CDR2: MDHEN and SYDVKM. The CDR3 length is 16 residues. CDR3 coding DNA: TGTGCCAGCAGTTTGCCGCTCAGTTATAGCAATCAGCCCCAGCATTTT. It translates to CASSLPLSYSNQPQHF.

The chain uses TRBV5-1 and TRBJ2-3; 9 nucleotides agree with TRBD2. CDR1 and CDR2 (germline): SGHRS, YFSETQ. The CDR3 is 16 residues long. J lost 4 bases, V lost 4 bases, and 10 bases had no gene match. For the CDR3, the DNA is TGCGCCAGCAGCCCGGTACGTTCTAGCGGGGCAGATACGCAGTATTTT. Translating it yields CASSPVRSSGADTQYF.

This clone was counted only a few times. This sequence joins TRBV11-2 and TRBJ2-5, with a weak D call TRBD1 (6 bases). The CDR3 spans 14 residues. Germline assignment: CDR1 SGHAT and CDR2 FQNNGV. Trimming cost V 3 bases and J 2 bases, with 10 bases left between them. The CDR3 DNA reads as TGTGCCAGCAGCTTCAGAGGGGGTCAAGAGACCCAGTACTTC. Translating it yields CASSFRGGQETQYF.

The chain combines TRBV7-9 with TRBJ1-2; D ambiguous. The length of the CDR3 is 14 residues. Germline CDR1 SEHNR, CDR2 FQNEAQ (reference sequence). The germline V and J ends were trimmed by 1 base and 2 bases, with 8 bases remaining between them. CDR3 in amino acids: CASSLERGNYGYTF. As DNA, the CDR3 is TGTGCCAGCAGCTTAGAACGGGGAAACTATGGCTACACCTTC.

The chain couples TRBV7-3 to TRBJ2-2; D ambiguous. V was shortened by 4 bases and J by 2 bases, with 2 bases between the two germline ends. CDR1 is SGHTA and CDR2 is FQGTGA in the germline V gene. The CDR3 length is 12 residues. The CDR3 region is CASSSNTGELFF. In nucleotides, the CDR3 is TGTGCCAGCAGCTCTAACACCGGGGAGCTGTTTTTT. The complete variable domain, with remaining parts taken from reference TRBV7-3 and TRBJ2-2, reads GAGVSQTPSNKVTEKGKYVELRCDPISGHTALYWYRQSLGQGPEFLIYFQGTGAADDSGLPNDRFFAVRPEGSVSTLKIQRTERGDSAVYLCASSSNTGELFFGEGSRLTVL.

The rearrangement uses TRBV6-4 and TRBJ2-7, with 7 bases matching TRBD1. This CDR3 comprises 14 residues. CDR1 and CDR2 from the germline V gene are MRHNA and SNTAGT. V lost 8 bases and J lost 2; bases outside the gene matches: 9. This chain's CDR3 is CASSPTGTTYEQYF. The CDR3 region has the DNA TGTGCCAGCTCGCCGACAGGGACGACCTACGAGCAGTACTTC.

This chain uses TRBV5-4 with TRBJ1-1, with TRBD1 identical over 9 bases. The CDR3 length is 18 residues. The germline V gene encodes CDR1 SGHNT and CDR2 YYREEE (reference sequence). V gave up 4 bases and J gave up 0 bases; unmatched junction bases: 13. CDR3 sequence (DNA): TGTGCCAGCAGCCCGTACCCAGGGACAGGGCTCCTGAACACTGAAGCTTTCTTT. Translated, it gives CASSPYPGTGLLNTEAFF.

The rearrangement joins TRBV5-1 to TRBJ2-2, with 8 bases lining up with TRBD2. The CDR3 has 16 residues. Germline trimming cut 0 bases from V and 2 bases from J; bases unmatched to any gene: 3. Germline V gene sequence: CDR1 SGHRS, CDR2 YFSETQ. The CDR3 sequence is CASSLAGLGNTGELFF. Written as DNA, the CDR3 is TGCGCCAGCAGCTTGGCGGGACTAGGTAACACCGGGGAGCTGTTTTTT.

CDR3 protein: CASSPIPQSSYEQYF. The CDR3 DNA follows: TGTGCCAGCAGCCCTATCCCCCAAAGCTCCTACGAGCAGTACTTC. The chain has TRBV5-5 and TRBJ2-7; no reliable D call. Germline lookup yields CDR1 SGHKS and CDR2 YYEKEE (reference sequence). V was trimmed by 4 bases and J by 0 bases, leaving 14 bases between them. The CDR3 totals 15 residues.

For this clone: A junction end diverges from the germline sequence, so it may reflect a read error. This chain connects TRBV4-1 to TRBJ2-2; possible D gene TRBD2, 5 bases. Germline CDR1 is MGHRA and CDR2 is YSYEKL. The CDR3 is 15 amino acids. CDR3 amino acids: CASSQVGVNTGKLFF. The CDR3 DNA sequence: TGCGCCAGCAGCCAAGTGGGTGTGAACACCGGGAAGCTGTTTTTT.

This chain connects TRBV9 to TRBJ2-7; D is ambiguous. Germline V gene data show CDR1 as SGDLS and CDR2 as YYNGEE. V gave up 0 bases and J gave up 3 bases, with 10 bases separating them. The CDR3 is 14 residues long. The CDR3 region has the DNA TGTGCCAGCAGCGTAGATGGAGCTGACTACGAGCAGTACTTC. As protein: CASSVDGADYEQYF.

The chain joins TRBV11-2 to TRBJ2-7; TRBD1 agrees at 7 bases. The V gene's germline CDR1 is SGHAT and CDR2 FQNNGV. The CDR3 spans 16 residues. V trimming: 4 bases; J trimming: 3 bases; junction bases outside the gene matches: 12. CDR3: CASSSNRGTLNYEQYF. The CDR3 DNA sequence: TGTGCCAGCAGCTCTAACAGGGGAACTTTAAACTACGAGCAGTACTTC.

The V gene is TRBV4-3, the J gene TRBJ2-5, with 9 bases that match TRBD2. The length of the CDR3 is 15 residues. V dropped 3 bases and J dropped 5; count of bases not matched to a gene: 7. The germline V gene has CDR1 LGHNA and CDR2 YSLEER. The CDR3: CASSQLGGGAETQYF. Here the CDR3 DNA reads TGCGCCAGCAGCCAGCTCGGCGGGGGGGCGGAGACCCAGTACTTC.

This clone was picked up a small number of times. The rearrangement uses TRBV29-1 and TRBJ2-5; perhaps TRBD1 as D (7 bases). Per germline, CDR1 SQVTM and CDR2 ANQGSEA. The CDR3 totals 12 residues. The germline V and J ends were trimmed by 5 bases and 4 bases, with 11 bases remaining between them. The DNA of the CDR3 is TGCAGCGTTCGACAGGGAGGAGAGACCCAGTACTTC. Translation gives CSVRQGGETQYF.

This clone was observed a few times. The chain couples TRBV4-1 to TRBJ2-7, with a tentative D call TRBD2 (7 bases). The CDR3 extends over 15 amino acids. The V gene's germline CDR1 is MGHRA and CDR2 YSYEKL. V lost 0 bases and J 1 base, leaving 10 bases between the germline ends. CDR3 DNA sequence: TGCGCCAGCAGCCAAGATGGGGGGGCTTCCTACGAGCAGTACTTC. It yields the protein CASSQDGGASYEQYF.

V is TRBV10-3 and J is TRBJ2-2, with 8 bases lining up with TRBD2. V lost 11 bases, J lost 3 bases, and 11 bases stayed unmatched. Germline V lookup: CDR1 ENHRY, CDR2 SYGVKD. This CDR3 is built from 15 residues. This CDR3 reads CAARRAGDDTGELFF. The CDR3 DNA sequence: TGTGCCGCGCGGAGAGCGGGGGATGACACCGGGGAGCTGTTTTTT.

The chain couples TRBV10-2 to TRBJ1-2; unclear D gene. Trimming removed 3 bases from V and 4 bases from J, with 15 bases in between. CDR1 and CDR2 from the germline V gene are WSHSY and SAAADI. The CDR3 consists of 15 residues. CDR3 nucleotide sequence: TGCGCCAGCAGTGACGCCAGCGAAATCCCCTATGGCTACACCTTC. Residues: CASSDASEIPYGYTF.

In DNA form, the CDR3 reads TGTGCCAGCAGTTTATCCCTCTCCGGGACAGGGGGCTCGTACGAGCAGTACTTC. Its translation is CASSLSLSGTGGSYEQYF. The chain couples TRBV28 to TRBJ2-7; 12 bases match TRBD1. The CDR3 sequence is 18 residues long. The V gene end was trimmed by 1 base and the J gene end by 4 bases; junction bases not matched to a gene: 11. Germline CDR1 is MDHEN and CDR2 is SYDVKM.